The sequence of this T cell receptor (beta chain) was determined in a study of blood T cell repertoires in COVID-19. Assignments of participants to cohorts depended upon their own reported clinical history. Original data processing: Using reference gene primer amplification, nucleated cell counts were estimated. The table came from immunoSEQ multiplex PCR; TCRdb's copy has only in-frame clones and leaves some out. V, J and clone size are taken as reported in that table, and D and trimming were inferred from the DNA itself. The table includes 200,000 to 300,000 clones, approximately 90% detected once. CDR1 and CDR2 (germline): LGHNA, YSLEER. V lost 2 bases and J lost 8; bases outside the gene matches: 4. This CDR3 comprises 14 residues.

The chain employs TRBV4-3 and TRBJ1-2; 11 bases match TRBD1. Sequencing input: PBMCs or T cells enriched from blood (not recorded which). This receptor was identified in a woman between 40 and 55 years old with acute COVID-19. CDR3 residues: CASSQRDRGRGYTF. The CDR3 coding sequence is TGCGCCAGCAGCCAAAGGGACAGGGGGAGGGGCTACACCTTC.